Each of the 29 T cell receptor beta chains below was sequenced from the same sample in a study of blood T cell repertoires in COVID-19. The repertoire was sequenced with immunoSEQ multiplex PCR; TCRdb's copy has only in-frame clones and lacks some. The repertoire holds around 360,000 clones, roughly nine tenths seen once, with 3% in the top ten. Sequencing was done on a sample of PBMCs or T cells enriched from blood (not recorded which). These receptors all come from a woman aged 25-40 years who had recovered from COVID-19.

DNA for the CDR3: TGTGCCATCAGGGAACCGACAGGGTCTAAGACCATGAGACAGAACACTGAAGCTTTCTTT. Translation: CAIREPTGSKTMRQNTEAFF. V gene TRBV10-3 combines with J gene TRBJ1-1, with 7 nucleotides matching TRBD1. V was pared by 6 bases and J by 1 base, with 23 bases of the junction left unmatched. In germline, CDR1 is ENHRY, CDR2 SYGVKD. The CDR3 has 20 amino acids.

The chain links TRBV4-2 to TRBJ2-5; D ambiguous. The CDR3 sequence is 14 residues long. V was pared by 5 bases and J by 0 bases, with 10 bases between. Germline CDR1 and CDR2: LGHNA and YNFKEQ. CDR3 coding DNA: TGTGCCAGCAGCTATACAGAGAACCAAGAGACCCAGTACTTC. Translation gives CASSYTENQETQYF.

The chain joins TRBV28 to TRBJ1-1, with 7 nucleotides matching TRBD1. With 8 bases clipped from V and 2 bases from J, the junction kept 8 bases outside the gene matches. This CDR3 is built from 14 residues. Germline CDR1 MDHEN, CDR2 SYDVKM. For the CDR3, the DNA is TGTGCCAGCTGCACAGGGGTTGGTAACACTGAAGCTTTCTTT. It translates to CASCTGVGNTEAFF.

The CDR3 sequence: CASSGPRGGYTF. CDR3 DNA sequence: TGTGCCAGCAGCGGCCCTCGGGGTGGCTACACCTTC. The chain recombines TRBV5-4 with TRBJ1-2; no clear D gene. Germline V gene lookup returns CDR1 SGHNT and CDR2 YYREEE (reference sequence). V lost 4 bases, J lost 7 bases, and 11 bases lay in between. The CDR3 covers 12 residues.

The gene calls are TRBV12-3 or TRBV12-4 and TRBJ1-2; 9 bases match TRBD1. This CDR3 spans 13 amino acids. V lost 6 bases to trimming and J lost 10 bases; unmatched junction nucleotides: 9. DNA of the CDR3: TGTGCCAGCAGCCCCCAGGACAGGGGTCTCTACACCTTC. It yields the protein CASSPQDRGLYTF.

The V gene is TRBV7-3, the J gene TRBJ1-1; no reliable D call. The germline V gene has CDR1 SGHTA and CDR2 FQGTGA. This CDR3 is built from 13 residues. V was shortened by 3 bases and J by 1 base, with 6 bases between the two germline ends. The CDR3 protein is CASSFAGNTEAFF. The CDR3 DNA reads as TGTGCCAGCAGCTTTGCGGGGAACACTGAAGCTTTCTTT.

In nucleotides, the CDR3 is TGCAGCGTTGAACGGCGGGGGCAGGGCTATGGCTACACCTTC. Its translation is CSVERRGQGYGYTF. This chain connects TRBV29-1 to TRBJ1-2, with D possibly TRBD1 on 6 matching bases. Germline assignment: CDR1 SQVTM and CDR2 ANQGSEA. V was shortened by 2 bases and J by 4 bases, with 14 bases between the two germline ends. The CDR3 contains 14 residues.

V is TRBV28 and J is TRBJ2-3; tentative D call: TRBD2 (5 bases). The CDR3 is 12 amino acids. CDR1 is MDHEN, CDR2 SYDVKM, per germline. V was cut by 6 bases and J by 5 bases, with 9 bases left in between. As DNA, the CDR3 is TGTGCCAGCAGGCTCGGAGGAGATACGCAGTATTTT. Its protein is CASRLGGDTQYF.

The chain carries TRBV11-2 and TRBJ2-3; D may be TRBD2 (5 bases). Germline-derived CDR1 and CDR2 are SGHAT and FQNNGV. The CDR3 length is 14 residues. V lost 5 bases to trimming and J lost 6 bases, with 15 bases between them. CDR3 loop: CASSPPGVGDTQYF. The DNA of the CDR3 is TGTGCCAGCAGCCCGCCCGGGGTCGGCGATACGCAGTATTTT. Full variable domain (remainder filled in from reference TRBV11-2 and TRBJ2-3): EAGVAQSPRYKIIEKRQSVAFWCNPISGHATLYWYQQILGQGPKLLIQFQNNGVVDDSQLPKDRFSAERLKGVDSTLKIQPAKLEDSAVYLCASSPPGVGDTQYFGPGTRLTVL.

The chain couples TRBV5-1 to TRBJ2-2, with 7 bases fitting TRBD1. V lost 7 bases and J lost 2; bases outside the gene matches: 5. In germline, CDR1 is SGHRS, CDR2 YFSETQ. This CDR3 has 14 amino acids. The CDR3 sequence: CASVGTVNTGELFF. As DNA, the CDR3 is TGCGCCAGCGTAGGGACAGTCAACACCGGGGAGCTGTTTTTT.

The chain employs TRBV7-9 and TRBJ2-5, with D uncertain. V lost 4 bases to trimming and J lost 2 bases, with 2 bases between them. Germline V lookup: CDR1 SEHNR, CDR2 FQNEAQ (reference sequence). The CDR3 consists of 11 residues. Here the CDR3 reads CASSSQETQYF. For the CDR3, the DNA is TGTGCCAGCAGCTCACAAGAGACCCAGTACTTC.

The chain combines TRBV27 with TRBJ2-7; TRBD1 agrees at 7 bases. The CDR3 loop spans 15 amino acids. Germline CDR1 is MNHEY and CDR2 is SMNVEV (reference sequence). J was trimmed by 1 base and V by 5 bases; bases with no gene match: 8. The DNA for the CDR3 is TGTGCCAGCAGTAACAGGGGTCAGTTTTCCTACGAGCAGTACTTC. This encodes CASSNRGQFSYEQYF.

The V and J genes are TRBV28 and TRBJ2-7, with TRBD1 as a possible D gene (6 bases). Trimming removed 4 bases from V and 0 bases from J, with 7 bases in between. This CDR3 contains 13 residues. The germline gives CDR1 MDHEN, CDR2 SYDVKM. As DNA, the CDR3 is TGTGCCAGCAGTTCGGACAGCTCCTACGAGCAGTACTTC. Translating it yields CASSSDSSYEQYF.

This rearrangement joins TRBV29-1 to TRBJ2-7; 7 positions match TRBD2. The trim removed 3 bases at V and 2 bases at J, leaving 7 bases unmatched. This CDR3 is built from 14 residues. Germline assignment: CDR1 SQVTM and CDR2 ANQGSEA. In nucleotides, the CDR3 is TGCAGCGTTGAGGGAGCTAGCGGAACCTACGAGCAGTACTTC. This translates into CSVEGASGTYEQYF.

Only one count was recorded for this clone. The chain combines TRBV6-1 with TRBJ1-5, with a weak D call TRBD1 (5 bases). This CDR3 contains 17 residues. V was shortened by 4 bases and J by 2 bases, with 18 bases between the two germline ends. Germline values: CDR1 MNHNS, CDR2 SASEGT. The CDR3, as DNA: TGTGCCAGCAGTGTTTTCCGCAGGGTCGAGGGCAATCAGCCCCAGCATTTT. Its protein product is CASSVFRRVEGNQPQHF.

This clone was counted once. This rearrangement joins TRBV18 to TRBJ1-4, with 7 bases aligning to TRBD1. This CDR3 has 15 amino acids. CDR1 is KGHSH, CDR2 LQKENI, per germline. Unmatched junction bases numbered 6, after V lost 3 bases and J lost 5 bases. The DNA for the CDR3 is TGTGCCAGCTCACCGCCGGGACAGATAAATGAAAAACTGTTTTTT. Translated: CASSPPGQINEKLFF.

The chain has TRBV6-5 and TRBJ1-1, with D possibly TRBD1 on 6 matching bases. This CDR3 region has 13 residues. V was cut by 8 bases and J by 5 bases, with 15 bases left in between. Per the germline V gene, CDR1 is MNHEY and CDR2 is SVGAGI. The CDR3 coding sequence is TGTGCCAGCCGGACAGCCGCCCATACTGAAGCTTTCTTT. It is translated as CASRTAAHTEAFF.

The CDR3, as DNA: TGTGCCAGCAGCACCAGGGGGTCCTATGGCTACACCTTC. Its protein is CASSTRGSYGYTF. The V and J genes are TRBV5-4 and TRBJ1-2; 7 positions agree with TRBD1. The CDR3 totals 13 residues. Germline V gene sequence: CDR1 SGHNT, CDR2 YYREEE (reference sequence). The trim removed 4 bases at V and 4 bases at J, leaving 4 bases unmatched.

The rearrangement uses TRBV2 and TRBJ2-7; 10 positions agree with TRBD2. V was pared by 7 bases and J by 4 bases, with 10 bases of the junction left unmatched. The CDR3 extends over 15 amino acids. Germline assignment: CDR1 SNHLY and CDR2 FYNNEI. The CDR3 loop reads CASIGTSAQGYEQYF. The DNA for the CDR3 is TGTGCCAGCATAGGGACTAGCGCCCAGGGGTACGAGCAGTACTTC.

The rearrangement uses TRBV18 and TRBJ2-5, with TRBD2 identical over 8 bases. J gave up 5 bases and V 9 bases, and 14 bases lay outside the gene matches. There are 15 residues in the CDR3. Germline assignment: CDR1 KGHSH and CDR2 LQKENI. As DNA, the CDR3 is TGTGCCAGTCAACCGACCCTCGGGGGGGCGGAGACCCAGTACTTC. It translates to CASQPTLGGAETQYF. The variable domain in full, with the rest retrieved from reference TRBV18 and TRBJ2-5, is NAGVMQNPRHLVRRRGQEARLRCSPMKGHSHVYWYRQLPEEGLKFMVYLQKENIIDESGMPKERFSAEFPKEGPSILRIQQVVRGDSAAYFCASQPTLGGAETQYFGPGTRLLVL.

The chain joins TRBV5-1 to TRBJ2-1; maybe TRBD1 (6 bases). This CDR3 has 16 residues. Trimming stripped 4 bases from V and 0 bases from J, with 14 bases between. From germline, CDR1 is SGHRS and CDR2 YFSETQ. Written as DNA, the CDR3 is TGCGCCAGCAGCCCCCTGGGGGCGGGCTCCTACAATGAGCAGTTCTTC. This codes for CASSPLGAGSYNEQFF.

The chain has TRBV20-1 and TRBJ1-5, with D uncertain. Germline V gene data show CDR1 as DFQATT and CDR2 as SNEGSKA (reference sequence). The CDR3 covers 12 residues. V gave up 3 bases and J gave up 7 bases, with 10 bases separating them. The CDR3, as DNA: TGCAGTGCTAGTTCGCAGGCCCAGCCCCAGCATTTT. Translating gives CSASSQAQPQHF.

This clone has just one count. This rearrangement joins TRBV3-1 (or the pseudogene TRBV3-2) to TRBJ2-7, with 11 positions matching TRBD2. Germline V gives CDR1 LGHDT, CDR2 YNNKEL (reference sequence). With V trimmed by 0 bases and J by 3 bases, 1 base remained unmatched. CDR3 size: 15 residues. The CDR3 DNA sequence: TGTGCCAGCAGCCAAGATACTAGCGGGAGCTACGAGCAGTACTTC. Amino acid sequence: CASSQDTSGSYEQYF.

The sample holds one count of this clone. V and J are TRBV5-1 and TRBJ1-3; a possible D gene is TRBD1 (6 bases). CDR1 is SGHRS and CDR2 is YFSETQ in the germline V gene. The CDR3 has 14 residues. V was cut by 6 bases and J by 0 bases, with 10 bases left in between. The DNA for the CDR3 is TGCGCCAGCACTGACAGGAGCTCTGGAAACACCATATATTTT. Translating it yields CASTDRSSGNTIYF.

V is TRBV19 and J is TRBJ2-6; D might be TRBD1 (5 bases). The V gene lost 7 bases and the J gene lost 2 bases, with 12 bases spanning the gap. The CDR3 contains 15 residues. In germline, CDR1 is LNHDA, CDR2 SQIVND (reference sequence). Here the CDR3 reads CASKEGAAGANVLTF. In nucleotides, the CDR3 is TGTGCCAGTAAGGAAGGGGCCGCTGGGGCCAACGTCCTGACTTTC.

The chain uses TRBV9 and TRBJ1-3; possible D gene TRBD1, 5 bases. Germline CDR1 and CDR2: SGDLS and YYNGEE. V was pared by 4 bases and J by 4 bases, with 18 bases between. The CDR3 extends over 16 amino acids. CDR3 in amino acids: CASSTRGEGPGNTIYF. For the CDR3, the DNA is TGTGCCAGCAGCACACGAGGGGAGGGGCCGGGAAACACCATATATTTT.

The chain recombines TRBV19 with TRBJ1-5, with 7 bases lining up with TRBD1. CDR1 and CDR2 (germline): LNHDA, SQIVND (reference sequence). The CDR3 covers 15 residues. Trimming took 5 bases from V and 2 from J; bases not matched to a gene: 6. The CDR3 DNA reads as TGTGCCAGTAGTTTCCGACAGGGAGGCAATCAGCCCCAGCATTTT. It translates to CASSFRQGGNQPQHF.

J is TRBJ1-1 and V is TRBV18, with 10 bases matching TRBD1. The CDR3 totals 14 residues. Germline V gene data show CDR1 as KGHSH and CDR2 as LQKENI. V trimming: 6 bases; J trimming: 2 bases; junction bases outside the gene matches: 3. The CDR3 protein is CASSGQGVNTEAFF. The CDR3 DNA reads as TGTGCCAGCTCCGGACAGGGGGTAAACACTGAAGCTTTCTTT.

This chain joins TRBV18 and TRBJ2-2, with 9 bases aligning to TRBD1. Trimming cost V 3 bases and J 5 bases; bases outside gene matches: 7. This CDR3 comprises 16 residues. The germline V gene encodes CDR1 KGHSH and CDR2 LQKENI. Here the CDR3 DNA reads TGTGCCAGCTCACCGCCGGGACAGGGCCCAACCGGGGAGCTGTTTTTT. Translation: CASSPPGQGPTGELFF.